These 13 T cell receptor beta chains share one sample of origin, sequenced in a study of T-cell memory formation after mild COVID-19. TCRdb passed the 5' RACE reads through MiXCR, listing each CDR3 protein once. The sample lists a few hundred thousand distinct CDR3 sequences; around 28% were seen once. The sample consisted of PBMCs or a T cell subset sorted from them (not recorded which). Receptors originate from an adult woman who had mild COVID-19 (a few samples of this study predate the infection). Cell type and time point are not known.

CDR3 amino acids: CASSQSPILGHEQFF. CDR3 nucleotide sequence: TGCGCCAGCAGCCAAAGCCCGATTCTCGGCCATGAGCAGTTCTTC. The gene calls are TRBV4-3 and TRBJ2-1; D ambiguous. Trimming cost V 2 bases and J 8 bases, with 16 bases left between them. Per the germline V gene, CDR1 is LGHNA and CDR2 is YSLEER. The CDR3 contains 15 residues.

This clonotype was detected only a few times. This chain connects TRBV7-2 to TRBJ2-7; D gene unclear. Per the germline V gene, CDR1 is SGHTA and CDR2 is FQGNSA. The CDR3 spans 12 residues. V gave up 5 bases and J gave up 4 bases, with 9 bases separating them. The CDR3 nucleotides read TGTGCCAGCAGCCAGAATAGGTACGAGCAGTACTTC. Its protein is CASSQNRYEQYF.

The genes are TRBV11-2 and TRBJ2-1; maybe TRBD2 (5 bases). CDR1 and CDR2 from the germline V gene are SGHAT and FQNNGV. This CDR3 comprises 15 residues. V was clipped by 0 bases and J by 4 bases, with 10 bases between them. CDR3 region: CASSLELAQYNEQFF. The CDR3 bases are TGTGCCAGCAGCTTAGAGCTAGCCCAGTACAATGAGCAGTTCTTC.

This clonotype showed up just a few times. The chain couples TRBV6-2 or TRBV6-3 to TRBJ2-7; 7 positions agree with TRBD2. Trimming cost V 7 bases and J 0 bases; bases outside gene matches: 9. From germline, CDR1 is MNHEY and CDR2 SVGEGT. The CDR3 totals 15 residues. The CDR3 region is CASTRGSPSSYEQYF. The DNA of the CDR3 is TGTGCCAGCACTCGCGGGAGCCCCAGCTCCTACGAGCAGTACTTC.

This chain links TRBV12-3 or TRBV12-4 with TRBJ1-1, with a possible D match to TRBD1 (6 bases). Trimming took 4 bases from V and 7 from J, leaving 13 bases between them. The CDR3 contains 13 residues. The CDR3: CASSWTDGDEAFF. The CDR3 DNA sequence: TGTGCCAGCAGTTGGACAGACGGGGATGAAGCTTTCTTT.

This clonotype was seen only a few times. The gene calls are TRBV24-1 and TRBJ2-3, with D possibly matching TRBD2 (5 bases). CDR1 is KGHDR and CDR2 is SFDVKD in the germline V gene. Trimming removed 3 bases at V and 3 bases at J, with 12 bases between. This CDR3 has 15 amino acids. CDR3 bases: TGTGCCACCAGTGATCCCCGGGAAAGGACAGATACGCAGTATTTT. This sequence encodes CATSDPRERTDTQYF.

This clonotype has only a few counts. The chain couples TRBV29-1 to TRBJ2-3; D tentatively reads TRBD1 or TRBD2 (5 bases each). Germline V gene sequence: CDR1 SQVTM, CDR2 ANQGSEA. The length of the CDR3 is 14 residues. Trimming left V 4 bases short and J 3 bases short, with 14 bases between. The CDR3, as DNA: TGCAGCGTTGCCAAAGGTGGGGGTACAGATACGCAGTATTTT. Protein: CSVAKGGGTDTQYF.

This clonotype was seen a handful of times. V is TRBV12-3 or TRBV12-4 and J is TRBJ2-5; 7 nucleotides line up with TRBD1. This CDR3 has 16 residues. The trim removed 3 bases at V and 5 bases at J, leaving 12 bases unmatched. The CDR3 here is CASSFGGRGSRETQYF. CDR3 DNA: TGTGCCAGCAGTTTCGGTGGCAGGGGGAGTCGGGAGACCCAGTACTTC.

V gene TRBV20-1 combines with J gene TRBJ1-4; D is unclear. Germline V lookup: CDR1 DFQATT, CDR2 SNEGSKA (reference sequence). The V gene lost 0 bases and the J gene lost 3 bases, with 8 bases spanning the gap. This CDR3 region has 14 residues. The CDR3 DNA reads as TGCAGTGCTAGAGACCTCCCGCCTAATGAAAAACTGTTTTTT. Translating it yields CSARDLPPNEKLFF.

A few counts support this clonotype. The chain is built from TRBV7-9 and TRBJ1-2, with 8 bases that match TRBD1. This CDR3 spans 16 amino acids. Trimming took 5 bases from V and 1 from J; bases not matched to a gene: 9. CDR1 and CDR2 (germline): SEHNR, FQNEAQ (reference sequence). This CDR3 is CASSLPRTGLNYGYTF. DNA for the CDR3: TGTGCCAGCAGCCTCCCTAGGACAGGGCTTAACTATGGCTACACCTTC.

The V and J genes are TRBV20-1 and TRBJ2-1; no clear D gene. The CDR3 is made up of 12 amino acids. Germline assignment: CDR1 DFQATT and CDR2 SNEGSKA (reference sequence). Trimming took off 3 bases at V and 10 bases at J, with 13 bases between the two ends. The CDR3 nucleotides are TGCAGTGCTAGTTCCGGAAGGTTAGAGCAGTTCTTC. Protein product: CSASSGRLEQFF.

The V and J genes are TRBV30 and TRBJ2-2; 10 bases align to TRBD2. CDR1 is GTSNPN and CDR2 is SVGIG in the germline V gene (reference sequence). This CDR3 spans 15 amino acids. J lost 4 bases, V lost 4 bases, and 6 bases had no gene match. The CDR3 region is CAWNLLAGSTGELFF. CDR3 in DNA: TGTGCCTGGAATCTACTAGCGGGATCCACCGGGGAGCTGTTTTTT.

The chain couples TRBV20-1 to TRBJ2-3; either TRBD1 or TRBD2 may supply D (5 bases each). CDR3 length equals 14 residues. Per the germline V gene, CDR1 is DFQATT and CDR2 is SNEGSKA (reference sequence). Trimming shortened V by 5 bases and J by 0 bases, and 12 bases separated the two germline ends. The CDR3 DNA sequence: TGCAGTGCTCCTAACCGGGACAGCACAGATACGCAGTATTTT. Translation gives CSAPNRDSTDTQYF.